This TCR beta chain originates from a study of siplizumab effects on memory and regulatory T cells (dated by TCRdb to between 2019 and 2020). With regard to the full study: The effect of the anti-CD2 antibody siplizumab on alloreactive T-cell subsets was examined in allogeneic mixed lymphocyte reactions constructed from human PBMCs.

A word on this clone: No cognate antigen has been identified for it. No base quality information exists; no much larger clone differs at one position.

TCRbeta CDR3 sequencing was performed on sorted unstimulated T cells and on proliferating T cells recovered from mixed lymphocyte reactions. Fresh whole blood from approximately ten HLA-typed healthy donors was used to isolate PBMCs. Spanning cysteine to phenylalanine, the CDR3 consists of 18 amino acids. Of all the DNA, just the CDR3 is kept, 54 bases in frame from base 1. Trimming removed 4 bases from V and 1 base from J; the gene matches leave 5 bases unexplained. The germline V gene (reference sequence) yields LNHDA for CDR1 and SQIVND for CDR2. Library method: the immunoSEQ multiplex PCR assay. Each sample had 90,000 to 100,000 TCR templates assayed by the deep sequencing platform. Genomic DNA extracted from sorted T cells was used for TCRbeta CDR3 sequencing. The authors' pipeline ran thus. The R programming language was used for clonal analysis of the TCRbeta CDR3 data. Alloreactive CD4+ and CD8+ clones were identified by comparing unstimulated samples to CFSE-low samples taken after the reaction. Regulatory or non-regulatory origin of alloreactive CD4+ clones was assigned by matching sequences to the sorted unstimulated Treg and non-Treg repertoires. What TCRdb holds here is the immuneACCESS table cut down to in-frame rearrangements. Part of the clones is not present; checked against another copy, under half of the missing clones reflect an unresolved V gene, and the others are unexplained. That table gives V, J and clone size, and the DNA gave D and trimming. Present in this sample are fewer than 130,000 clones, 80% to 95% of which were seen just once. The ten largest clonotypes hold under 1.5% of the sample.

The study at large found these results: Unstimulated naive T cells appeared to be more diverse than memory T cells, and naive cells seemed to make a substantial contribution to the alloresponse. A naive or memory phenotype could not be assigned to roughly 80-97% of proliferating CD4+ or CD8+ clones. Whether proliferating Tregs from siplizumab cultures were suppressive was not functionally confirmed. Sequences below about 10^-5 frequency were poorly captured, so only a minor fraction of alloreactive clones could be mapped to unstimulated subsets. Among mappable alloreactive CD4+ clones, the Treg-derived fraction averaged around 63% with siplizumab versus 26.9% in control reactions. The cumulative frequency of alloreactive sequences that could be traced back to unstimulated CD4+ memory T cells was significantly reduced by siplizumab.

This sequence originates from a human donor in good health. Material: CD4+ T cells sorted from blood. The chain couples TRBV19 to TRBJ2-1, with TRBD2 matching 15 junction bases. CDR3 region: CASSTGLAGGQSYNEQFF. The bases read TGTGCCAGTAGTACTGGACTAGCGGGGGGGCAGTCCTACAATGAGCAGTTCTTC. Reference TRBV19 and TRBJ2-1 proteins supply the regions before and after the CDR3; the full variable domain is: DGGITQSPKYLFRKEGQNVTLSCEQNLNHDAMYWYRQDPGQGLRLIYYSQIVNDFQKGDIAEGYSVSREKKESFPLTVTSAQKNPTAFYLCASSTGLAGGQSYNEQFFGPGTRLTVL.